This TCR beta chain was observed in a study of blood T cell repertoires in COVID-19. Whole-study context: T cells, B-cell-depleted T cells, or PBMCs provided the cDNA or gDNA that served as material.

Trimming shortened V by 2 bases and J by 3 bases, and 10 bases separated the two germline ends. Germline loops: CDR1 GTSNPN, CDR2 SVGIG (reference sequence). CDR3 length equals 13 residues. Assay used: immunoSEQ multiplex PCR; TCRdb lists only in-frame clones, some missing. The table includes tens of thousands of clones, 85% detected once. This clone was found a few times. The chain links TRBV30 to TRBJ2-5; D might be TRBD2 (5 bases). This receptor was obtained from a woman in her 70s in a cohort sampled during active COVID-19. Sequences were obtained from peripheral blood. Here the CDR3 DNA reads TGTGCCTGGAGTCCGGCCGGGGAAGAGACCCAGTACTTC. Its protein product is CAWSPAGEETQYF.